This T cell receptor (beta chain) was recorded in a study of blood T cells in healthy people across ages. General study points: Researchers deemed the diversity estimates from one million T cells underestimates.

This clonotype was seen repeatedly, ten times or more. The antigen remains unidentified. Then a second PCR, running about 6 to 12 cycles, was carried out with a sample-barcoded 5' primer and a J-beta primer mix. TCRdb re-derived calls from the 5' RACE reads in MiXCR, one entry per CDR3 protein. The table includes hundreds of thousands of distinct CDR3 sequences, under 70% detected once. Sequencing was carried out using blood. The receptor's source is a man aged 55 to 70 in good health.

The CDR3 DNA reads as TGTGCCAGCAGCTTAGTTCTTTTGTCTAGCGGGGGTCCCAGAGATACGCAGTATTTT. This codes for CASSLVLLSSGGPRDTQYF. V and J are TRBV7-2 and TRBJ2-3; 10 bases match TRBD2. Trimming at V came to 1 base and at J to 5 bases, leaving 15 bases not matched to a gene. CDR3 size: 19 residues. Germline V gene lookup returns CDR1 SGHTA and CDR2 FQGNSA.